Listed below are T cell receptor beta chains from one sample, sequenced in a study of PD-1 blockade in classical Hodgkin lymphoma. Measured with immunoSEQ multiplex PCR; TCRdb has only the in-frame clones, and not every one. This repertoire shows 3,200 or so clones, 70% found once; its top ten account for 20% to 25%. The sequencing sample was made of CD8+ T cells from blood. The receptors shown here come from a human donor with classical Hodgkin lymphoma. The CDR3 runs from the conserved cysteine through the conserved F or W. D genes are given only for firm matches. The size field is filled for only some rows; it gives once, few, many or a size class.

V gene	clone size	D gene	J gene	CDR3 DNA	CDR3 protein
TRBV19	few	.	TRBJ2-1	TGTGCCACCGCGGGCGGATACAATGAGCAGTTCTTC	CATAGGYNEQFF
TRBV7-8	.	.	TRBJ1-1	TGTGCCAGCAGCTTGGACGGCGGTACTTCTGAAGCTTTCTTT	CASSLDGGTSEAFF
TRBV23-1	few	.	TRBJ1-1	TGCGCCAGCAGTCCGGGGGCGAACACTGAAGCTTTCTTT	CASSPGANTEAFF
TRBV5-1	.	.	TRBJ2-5	TGCGCCAGCAGCCCCCTCGACTACGACCAAGAGACCCAGTACTTC	CASSPLDYDQETQYF
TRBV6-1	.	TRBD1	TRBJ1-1	TGTGCCAGCAGTGACGGCAGGGGGGGAAACACTGAAGCTTTCTTT	CASSDGRGGNTEAFF
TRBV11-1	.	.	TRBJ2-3	TGTGCCAGCAGCACCCGACAGTTTCCTCTAGTTACAGATACGCAGTATTTT	CASSTRQFPLVTDTQYF
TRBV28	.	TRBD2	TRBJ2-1	TGTGCCAGCAGAACCGGGACTAGCGGGTTACAGTTCTTC	CASRTGTSGLQFF
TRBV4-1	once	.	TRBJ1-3	TGCGCCAGCAGCCAAGTGGGAGCAAACACCATATATTTT	CASSQVGANTIYF
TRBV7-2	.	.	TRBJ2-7	TGTGCCAGCAGCTTAAACTATTACTACGAGCAGTACTTC	CASSLNYYYEQYF
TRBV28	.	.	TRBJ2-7	TGTGCCAGCAGTTTGGGATCCGCCTACGAGCAGTACTTC	CASSLGSAYEQYF
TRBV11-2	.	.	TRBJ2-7	TGTGCCAGCAGCCCCCTTGGGGGCGGCGAGCAGTACTTC	CASSPLGGGEQYF
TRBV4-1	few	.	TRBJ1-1	TGCGCCAGCAGCCCCCCGGGGACTGAAGCTTTCTTT	CASSPPGTEAFF
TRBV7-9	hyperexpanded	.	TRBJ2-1	TGTGCCAGCAGCGTAGCGCCTCAGGGAGGGGGCAATGAGCAGTTCTTC	CASSVAPQGGGNEQFF
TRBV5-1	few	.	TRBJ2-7	TGCGCCAGCAGCTTGCGGGGCTGGGATAGGACCTACGAGCAGTACTTC	CASSLRGWDRTYEQYF
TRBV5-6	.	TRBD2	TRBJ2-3	TGTGCCAGCAGCGCCCTTGTCGCGGGAGGGTTAGATACGCAGTATTTT	CASSALVAGGLDTQYF
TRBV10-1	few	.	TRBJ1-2	TGCGCCACCCGGGTCCTCCCTATCGGCTACACCTTC	CATRVLPIGYTF
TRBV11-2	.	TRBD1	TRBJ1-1	TGTGCCAGCAGCCCACCGGGACAGCTGAACACTGAAGCTTTCTTT	CASSPPGQLNTEAFF
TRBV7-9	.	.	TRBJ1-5	TGTGCCAGCAGCCCCCGGGACGGAAATAGCAATCAGCCCCAGCATTTT	CASSPRDGNSNQPQHF
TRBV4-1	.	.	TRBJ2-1	TGCGCCAGCAGCCAAGTCATCGGGAGTCCCTCCTACAATGAGCAGTTCTTC	CASSQVIGSPSYNEQFF
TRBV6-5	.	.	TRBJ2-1	TGTGCCAGCAGACTGGGACCCAATGAGCAGTTCTTC	CASRLGPNEQFF
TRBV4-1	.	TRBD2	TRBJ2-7	TGCGCCAGCAGCCAAGAGCCGGGACTAGCGGGAGGATCCTACGAGCAGTACTTC	CASSQEPGLAGGSYEQYF
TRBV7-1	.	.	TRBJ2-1	TGTGCCAGCAGCGTAGCGCCTCAGGGAGGGGGCAATGAGCAGTTCTTC	CASSVAPQGGGNEQFF